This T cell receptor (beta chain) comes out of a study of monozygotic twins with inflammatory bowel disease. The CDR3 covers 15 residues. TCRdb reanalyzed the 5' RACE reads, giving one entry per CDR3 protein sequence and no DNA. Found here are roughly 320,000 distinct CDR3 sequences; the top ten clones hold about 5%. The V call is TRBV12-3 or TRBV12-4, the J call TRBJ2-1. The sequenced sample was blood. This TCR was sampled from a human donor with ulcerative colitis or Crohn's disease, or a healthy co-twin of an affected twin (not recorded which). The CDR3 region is CASSFGSLGYNEQFF.